This is a list of T cell receptor beta chains from one sample in a study of blood T cell repertoires in COVID-19. Repertoires were generated with immunoSEQ multiplex PCR, while TCRdb's copy carries only in-frame clones and drops some. The table shows roughly 100,000 clones, with about nine tenths occurring only once. Sequences were obtained from peripheral blood. The source is a woman aged 45 to 65 with COVID-19, enrolled during active disease. The CDR3 runs from the conserved cysteine through the conserved F or W. A D gene is named only where the DNA matches it firmly. A clone size is listed for some rows: how often the clone was seen (once, few, many), or a class if it is expanded.

J	V	D	size	DNA	CDR3
TRBJ1-4	TRBV19	NA	NA	TGTGCCAGTACTGGTGGGGAGGCAACTAATGAAAAACTGTTTTTT	CASTGGEATNEKLFF
TRBJ1-2	TRBV5-4	TRBD1	NA	TGTGCCAGCAGCGAAAGACAGGGCGAGGGCTACACCTTC	CASSERQGEGYTF
TRBJ1-1	TRBV19	NA	once	TGTGCCAGTAGTATACACCCCGACAGGTCCTGGGGTGAAGCTTTCTTT	CASSIHPDRSWGEAFF
TRBJ1-1	TRBV12-3/TRBV12-4	NA	NA	TGTGCCAGCAGATTCGGACAGGAAGCTTTCTTT	CASRFGQEAFF
TRBJ1-2	TRBV19	NA	NA	TGTGCCAGTATATCAAATGGAGATATGCGGGGTCGCTATGGCTACACCTTC	CASISNGDMRGRYGYTF
TRBJ2-1	TRBV7-9	TRBD1	once	TGTGCCAGCAGAGCAGGGGGCTACAATGAGCAGTTCTTC	CASRAGGYNEQFF
TRBJ2-7	TRBV6-5	NA	once	TGTGCCAGCAGCCTCCAGGGGGGCGAGCAGTACTTC	CASSLQGGEQYF
TRBJ2-7	TRBV27	TRBD1	NA	TGTGCCAGCAGTGCCGGCCCGGACAGGGACGAGCAGTACTTC	CASSAGPDRDEQYF
TRBJ1-2	TRBV3-1/TRBV3-2	NA	NA	TGTGCCAGCAGCAAAGGTCCGGGGTTGGACTATGGCTACACCTTC	CASSKGPGLDYGYTF
TRBJ1-1	TRBV12-3/TRBV12-4	TRBD1	once	TGTGCCAGCACCCAGCGGACAGGCCTTGAAGCTTTCTTT	CASTQRTGLEAFF
TRBJ1-6	TRBV3-1/TRBV3-2	NA	NA	TGTGCCAGCAGCCAAGTTCCCCAGGGCTATAATTCACCCCTCCACTTT	CASSQVPQGYNSPLHF
TRBJ2-3	TRBV7-9	NA	NA	TGTGCCAGCAGCTTATATGCAGATACGCAGTATTTT	CASSLYADTQYF
TRBJ2-1	TRBV11-3	NA	NA	TGTGCCAGCAGCGCCCGGCAGGGATCCTACAATGAGCAGTTCTTC	CASSARQGSYNEQFF